Each of the 2 T cell receptor beta chains below was sequenced from the same sample in a study of T cells in Graves' hyperthyroidism and ophthalmopathy. Amplification yielded TCR beta CDR3 regions, with RNA transcripts as the source. TCR CDR3 regions were first amplified by RT-PCR with HTBI primers. TCRdb itself ran the multiplex PCR reads through MiXCR, one entry per CDR3 protein. The sample includes 370,000 or so distinct CDR3 sequences, approximately 12% of them seen just once. The sample consisted of blood. These receptors originate from a man aged 25 to 40 with Graves' hyperthyroidism that later progressed to Graves' ophthalmopathy.

This clonotype turned up a few times. The rearrangement joins TRBV27 to TRBJ1-2; possibly TRBD1 for D (5 bases). V was trimmed by 7 bases and J by 3 bases, leaving 12 bases between them. The CDR3 loop spans 13 amino acids. Germline V gene data show CDR1 as MNHEY and CDR2 as SMNVEV (reference sequence). CDR3 residues: CASNDGGDYGYTF. Written as DNA, the CDR3 is TGTGCCAGCAACGACGGGGGGGACTATGGCTACACCTTC.

This clonotype was observed a single time. This clone may be a read error of a much larger clone one base away. CDR3: CAISERIPGTGDGYTF. The CDR3 nucleotides read TGTGCCATCAGTGAGCGGATACCTGGGACAGGGGATGGCTACACCTTC. The chain uses TRBV10-3 and TRBJ1-2; 10 bases fit TRBD1. The CDR3 loop spans 16 amino acids. V trimming: 2 bases; J trimming: 6 bases; junction bases outside the gene matches: 9. CDR1 and CDR2 from the germline V gene are ENHRY and SYGVKD.